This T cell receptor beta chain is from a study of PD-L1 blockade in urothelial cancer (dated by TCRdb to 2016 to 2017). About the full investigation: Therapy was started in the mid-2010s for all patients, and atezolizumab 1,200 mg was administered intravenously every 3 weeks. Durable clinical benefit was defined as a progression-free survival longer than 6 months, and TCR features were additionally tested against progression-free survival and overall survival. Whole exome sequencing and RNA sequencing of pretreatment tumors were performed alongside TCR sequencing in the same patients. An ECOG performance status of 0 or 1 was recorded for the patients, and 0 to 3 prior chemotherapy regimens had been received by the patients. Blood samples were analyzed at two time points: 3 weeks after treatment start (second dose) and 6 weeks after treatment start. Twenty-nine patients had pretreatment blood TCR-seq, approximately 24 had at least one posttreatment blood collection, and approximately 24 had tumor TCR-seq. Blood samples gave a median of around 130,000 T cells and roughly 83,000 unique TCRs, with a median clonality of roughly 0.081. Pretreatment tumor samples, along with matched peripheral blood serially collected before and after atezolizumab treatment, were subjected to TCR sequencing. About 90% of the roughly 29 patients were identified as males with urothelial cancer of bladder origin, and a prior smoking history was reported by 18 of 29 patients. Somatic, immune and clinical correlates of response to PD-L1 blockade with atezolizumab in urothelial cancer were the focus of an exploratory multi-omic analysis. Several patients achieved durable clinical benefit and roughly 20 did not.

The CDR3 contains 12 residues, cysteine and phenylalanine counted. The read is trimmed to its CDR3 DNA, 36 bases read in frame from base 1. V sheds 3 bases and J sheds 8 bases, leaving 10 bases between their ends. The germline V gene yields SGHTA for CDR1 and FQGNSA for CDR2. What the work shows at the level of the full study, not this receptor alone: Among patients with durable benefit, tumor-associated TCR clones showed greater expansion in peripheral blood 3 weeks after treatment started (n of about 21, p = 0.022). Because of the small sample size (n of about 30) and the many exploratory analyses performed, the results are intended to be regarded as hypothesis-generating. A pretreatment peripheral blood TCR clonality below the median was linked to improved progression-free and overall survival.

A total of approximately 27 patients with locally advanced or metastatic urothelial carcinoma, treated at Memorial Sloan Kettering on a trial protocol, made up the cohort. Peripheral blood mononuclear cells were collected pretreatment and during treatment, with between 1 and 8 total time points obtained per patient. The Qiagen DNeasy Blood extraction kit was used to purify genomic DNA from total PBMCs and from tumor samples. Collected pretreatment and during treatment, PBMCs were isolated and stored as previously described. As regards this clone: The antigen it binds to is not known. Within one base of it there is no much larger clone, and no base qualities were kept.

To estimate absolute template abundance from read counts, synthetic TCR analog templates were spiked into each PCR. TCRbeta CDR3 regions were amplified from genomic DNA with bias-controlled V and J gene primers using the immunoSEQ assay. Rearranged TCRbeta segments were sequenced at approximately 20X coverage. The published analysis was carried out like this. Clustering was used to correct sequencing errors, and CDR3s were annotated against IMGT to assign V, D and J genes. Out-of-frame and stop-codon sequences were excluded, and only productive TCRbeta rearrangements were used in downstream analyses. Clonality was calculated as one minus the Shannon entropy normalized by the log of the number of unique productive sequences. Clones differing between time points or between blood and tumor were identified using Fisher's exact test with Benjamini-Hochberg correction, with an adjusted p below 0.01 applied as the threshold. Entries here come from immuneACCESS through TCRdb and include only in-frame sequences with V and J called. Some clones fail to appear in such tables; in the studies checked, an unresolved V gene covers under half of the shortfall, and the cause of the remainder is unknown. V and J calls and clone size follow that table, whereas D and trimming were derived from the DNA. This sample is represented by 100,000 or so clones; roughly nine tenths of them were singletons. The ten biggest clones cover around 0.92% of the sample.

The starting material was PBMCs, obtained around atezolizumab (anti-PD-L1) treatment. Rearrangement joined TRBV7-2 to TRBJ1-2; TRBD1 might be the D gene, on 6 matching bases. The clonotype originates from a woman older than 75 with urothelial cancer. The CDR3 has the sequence CASSFPGVGYTF. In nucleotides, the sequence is TGTGCCAGCAGCTTCCCAGGGGTCGGCTACACCTTC.